This T cell receptor (beta chain) was found in a study of beta chain features in type 1 diabetes (dated by TCRdb to the late 2010s). Context from the whole study: No differences in mean age, gender distribution, total cell number or subset yield were found between patients and healthy donors. Across all samples, roughly 110,000,000 sorted cells were examined, and cell number per subset correlated strongly with RNA yield. In the study, TCRB repertoires of sorted circulating CD4+ T cell subsets from recently diagnosed type 1 diabetes patients were compared with those of matched healthy donors. Regulatory and stem cell-like memory subsets were obtained from only 8 patients and roughly eight healthy donors, while naive and central memory subsets were obtained from all 30 or so donors. What the authors observed across the whole study: At VDJ recombination sites, patients with type 1 diabetes made fewer insertions and deleted more nucleotides, a pattern implying thymic rearrangement abnormalities. The naive, central memory and regulatory TCRB repertoires appeared to resemble one another more closely among patients than among healthy donors. Shorter templates might be favored by PCR, yet because patient and control samples were amplified and corrected together, any such skew would affect both groups equally. Because the HLA sub-analyses included only small numbers of individuals, any influence of HLA type on TCRB rearrangement was left unresolved. Because cDNA was sequenced instead of genomic DNA, highly expressing activated cells could be over-represented, though the groups showed no difference in activation or CD3 levels. In all four CD4+ subsets, TCRB CDR3 length was moderately but significantly shorter in type 1 diabetes patients.

Each donor gave one peripheral blood draw, around 100 mL on average, collected into heparinised tubes. A BD FACSAria II and a panel including CD45RO, CCR7, CD25, CD127, CD95 and CD27 were used to sort naive, central memory, regulatory and stem cell-like memory CD4+ T cells. A purity above 98% was achieved for all sorted populations. PBMCs were separated immediately by Lymphoprep density gradient centrifugation and were stained directly, without being cultured. So that batch effects would be minimized, each experiment stained and sorted samples in pairs, pairing one healthy donor with one patient. Including cysteine and phenylalanine, the CDR3 has 16 amino acids. The DNA shown is the 48-base CDR3, in frame from base 1. For CDR1 and CDR2, the germline V gene lists SGHRS and YFSETQ. A distance of 14 bases separates the germline ends of V and J, which lose 0 bases and 1 base respectively. This clone was observed a few times. The antigen it recognizes is unknown. It has no much larger one-base neighbor in the sample; base qualities were not kept.

All of the isolated RNA was reverse transcribed with the High Capacity cDNA Reverse Transcription Kit, so expressed TCRB transcripts were sequenced. Deep immunoSEQ sequencing was applied to naive, central memory and regulatory T cell samples, giving an average of approximately 4 million total reads per sample. Sorted cells were lysed in RLT buffer, and RNA was extracted using DNase-treated RNeasy Micro or Mini kits according to cell number. Each cell subset was processed on its own to prevent cross-contamination, while patient and healthy donor samples were processed together. The immunoSEQ multiplex PCR was used to amplify TCRB sequences from cDNA, yielding 87-bp fragments that span the CDR3 region. Amplicons were sequenced on the Illumina HiSeq platform. Processing in the source paper ran as follows. PCR bias was computationally corrected using synthetic template baselines, reads within Hamming distance 2 were collapsed, and singletons that could not be merged were discarded. Reads were aligned against IMGT to assign V, D and J genes, CDR3 length and insertions or deletions at six rearrangement sites. Within each subset, clonotype counts were normalized to sorted cell number, and only after that were true diversity and Gini coefficients computed with the tcR R package. Repertoire sharing was quantified using the overlap coefficient calculated on TCRB nucleotide sequences. Out-of-frame TCRB sequences from naive cells were analyzed to stand in for the pre-selection repertoire. TCRdb limited this immuneACCESS table to in-frame rearrangements with V and J called. A share of clones is missing; checked studies link under half to unresolved V genes, and the rest is unexplained. The V and J calls and the clone size are those of that table, but D and trimming were determined from the DNA. The sample records approximately 260,000 clones, about a fifth of which are singletons. The ten largest account for 0.025% to 0.035% of the sample.

The chain links TRBV5-1 with TRBJ2-7; D gene: possibly TRBD2, on 6 matching bases. The sample comprised naive CD4+ T cells from blood. According to the study, the label for this sample's cell subset or site signals: true naive CD4+ T cells. This sequence was found in a woman aged 35 to 49 with type 1 diabetes. DNA sequence: TGCGCCAGCAGCTTGGGGCTCTGGCGGGGATCCTACGAGCAGTACTTC. Its protein is CASSLGLWRGSYEQYF.